This TCR beta chain was captured by sequencing in a study of cytomegalovirus exposure and HLA in healthy donors. Study results and caveats: In an earlier analysis, productive rearrangement rates for most beta V segments clustered near 87% or 30%.

The PCR had 60 Vbeta and 13 Jbeta primers. Here immunoSEQ multiplex PCR was the method, and the copy in TCRdb shows in-frame clones only, minus some. Of 100,000 to 150,000 clones listed, approximately 69% are singletons. On this clone: Antigen specificity is unknown.

Germline V gives CDR1 MNHEY, CDR2 SMNVEV (reference sequence). CDR3 length equals 13 residues. V gave up 2 bases and J gave up 6 bases, with 11 bases separating them. Sequences were obtained from PBMCs. The TCR was taken from a man in his forties in good health and CMV-seropositive. The J gene is TRBJ2-7, the V gene TRBV27, with D possibly matching TRBD2 (5 bases). The CDR3 DNA follows: TGTGCCAGCAGTTTACGGGGTTCTGGCGAGCAGTACTTC. Protein sequence: CASSLRGSGEQYF.